A single sample gave rise to the 30 T cell receptor beta chains below, sequenced in a study of a mutant IDH1 vaccine in newly diagnosed glioma. Their specific antigens are unknown. Noted time point: week 11, during vaccination. Every vaccination contained 300 ug of the mutant IDH1 20-mer peptide and was paired with topical imiquimod. Measured with immunoSEQ multiplex PCR; TCRdb has only the in-frame clones, and not every one. Of about 61,000 clones in the sample, roughly 80% were seen once. The starting material was PBMCs, obtained from a glioma patient whose treatment included an IDH1 peptide vaccine. The receptors derive from a man aged 45 to 65 with glioma.

The V call is TRBV19, the J call TRBJ1-2; the D gene is possibly TRBD1 (5 bases). Germline CDR1 is LNHDA and CDR2 is SQIVND (reference sequence). The CDR3 runs 11 residues. V was clipped by 5 bases and J by 5 bases, with 6 bases between them. CDR3 region: CASSAGYGYTF. The CDR3, as DNA: TGTGCCAGTAGTGCAGGGTATGGCTACACCTTC.

The chain has TRBV5-1 and TRBJ2-1; 7 bases line up with TRBD2. CDR1 is SGHRS, CDR2 YFSETQ, per germline. The CDR3 loop spans 15 amino acids. Losses at the gene ends were 0 bases for V and 7 bases for J; bases not matched to a gene: 7. For the CDR3, the DNA is TGCGCCAGCAGCTTGGTGGCTAGCGGTGGTAATGAGCAGTTCTTC. Its translation: CASSLVASGGNEQFF. Drawing the rest from reference TRBV5-1 and TRBJ2-1, the complete variable domain is KAGVTQTPRYLIKTRGQQVTLSCSPISGHRSVSWYQQTPGQGLQFLFEYFSETQRNKGNFPGRFSGRQFSNSRSEMNVSTLELGDSALYLCASSLVASGGNEQFFGPGTRLTVL.

V usage is TRBV9 and J usage is TRBJ2-5; D is perhaps TRBD2 (5 bases). The CDR3 spans 15 residues. Germline V gene sequence: CDR1 SGDLS, CDR2 YYNGEE. V was cut by 2 bases and J by 4 bases, with 15 bases left in between. The CDR3 nucleotides are TGTGCCAGCAGCGTTACTTTCGGCAGCGGAGAGACCCAGTACTTC. As protein: CASSVTFGSGETQYF.

In its sample, this clone was seen a few times. The chain has TRBV2 and TRBJ2-5; possible D gene TRBD1, 5 bases. V lost 8 bases and J lost 2, with 12 bases in between. This CDR3 is 13 amino acids long. From germline, CDR1 is SNHLY and CDR2 FYNNEI. CDR3 sequence reads: CASQTGIQETQYF. The CDR3 bases are TGTGCCAGCCAAACAGGAATTCAAGAGACCCAGTACTTC.

This sequence joins TRBV27 and TRBJ2-5, with D perhaps matching TRBD1 or TRBD2 (6 bases each). The germline V gene has CDR1 MNHEY and CDR2 SMNVEV (reference sequence). This CDR3 comprises 15 residues. V lost 5 bases and J 5 bases, leaving 18 bases between the germline ends. Here the CDR3 DNA reads TGTGCCAGCAGTACCCCCGGAGGGGGAAGGGAGACCCAGTACTTC. Amino acids: CASSTPGGGRETQYF.

This chain's CDR3 is CASSEAGGSDTQYF. The CDR3 DNA follows: TGTGCCAGCAGTGAGGCGGGGGGGTCAGATACGCAGTATTTT. The chain carries TRBV2 and TRBJ2-3; TRBD2 matches 9 bases. The CDR3 totals 14 residues. Germline loops: CDR1 SNHLY, CDR2 FYNNEI. After removal of 3 bases from V and 4 bases from J, the junction contained 2 bases not matched to a gene. Supplemented by reference TRBV2 and TRBJ2-3, the full variable domain reads EPEVTQTPSHQVTQMGQEVILRCVPISNHLYFYWYRQILGQKVEFLVSFYNNEISEKSEIFDDQFSVERPDGSNFTLKIRSTKLEDSAMYFCASSEAGGSDTQYFGPGTRLTVL.

V and J are TRBV19 and TRBJ2-5, with D uncertain. The CDR3 is 14 residues long. The V end lost 4 bases, the J end lost 5 bases, and 14 bases lay between the germline ends. The germline CDR1 and CDR2 sequences are LNHDA and SQIVND (reference sequence). CDR3 region: CASSTNLVGETQYF. The CDR3 DNA follows: TGTGCCAGTAGTACAAACCTAGTAGGGGAGACCCAGTACTTC.

The chain has TRBV30 and TRBJ1-5, with TRBD1 matching 9 bases. The CDR3 sequence is 14 residues long. The V segment lost 2 bases and the J segment 6 bases; nucleotides outside the gene matches: 5. Germline V gene data show CDR1 as GTSNPN and CDR2 as SVGIG (reference sequence). Here the CDR3 reads CAWSRGQGIQPQHF. The CDR3 DNA is TGTGCCTGGAGTAGGGGACAGGGTATTCAGCCCCAGCATTTT.

The gene calls are TRBV7-9 and TRBJ2-7; 7 bases are a match to TRBD1. Looked up from germline, CDR1 is SEHNR and CDR2 is FQNEAQ (reference sequence). The CDR3 extends over 15 amino acids. The V and J ends lost 6 bases and 5 bases, in that order; junction bases with no gene match: 13. The CDR3 spells CASRDAPSQGDEQYF. The CDR3 DNA sequence: TGTGCCAGCAGGGACGCCCCTTCCCAGGGGGACGAGCAGTACTTC.

The chain couples TRBV5-1 to TRBJ2-7, with a possible D match to TRBD1 (6 bases). V was trimmed by 0 bases and J by 2 bases, leaving 6 bases between them. The CDR3 sequence is 13 residues long. The germline V gene has CDR1 SGHRS and CDR2 YFSETQ. The CDR3 nucleotides are TGCGCCAGCAGCTTGGAGGGGGCCTACGAGCAGTACTTC. Translation: CASSLEGAYEQYF.

The CDR3 region is CASSPTGVWEQYF. DNA of the CDR3: TGTGCCAGCAGTCCTACAGGGGTCTGGGAGCAGTACTTC. The chain employs TRBV6-6 and TRBJ2-7; TRBD1 matches 7 bases. Trimming at V came to 5 bases and at J to 7 bases, leaving 8 bases not matched to a gene. Per germline, CDR1 MNHNY and CDR2 SVGAGI (reference sequence). CDR3 length: 13 amino acids.

The V and J genes are TRBV5-4 and TRBJ2-6; D unclear. CDR1 and CDR2 (germline): SGHNT, YYREEE (reference sequence). The CDR3 runs to 16 residues. Trimming took 4 bases from V and 0 from J, leaving 11 bases between them. CDR3 sequence (DNA): TGTGCCAGCAGCCCCCCAGGCCGCTCTGGGGCCAACGTCCTGACTTTC. Amino acids: CASSPPGRSGANVLTF. The full variable domain, with the rest looked up from reference TRBV5-4 and TRBJ2-6, is ETGVTQSPTHLIKTRGQQVTLRCSSQSGHNTVSWYQQALGQGPQFIFQYYREEENGRGNFPPRFSGLQFPNYSSELNVNALELDDSALYLCASSPPGRSGANVLTFGAGSRLTVL.

The chain links TRBV11-2 to TRBJ2-7, with 8 bases matching TRBD2. This CDR3 is built from 14 residues. In germline, CDR1 is SGHAT, CDR2 FQNNGV. The junction had 3 bases not matched to a gene; V was cut back by 0 bases and J by 5 bases. The CDR3 reads CASSLEPSGHEQYF. CDR3 DNA sequence: TGTGCCAGCAGCTTAGAGCCTAGCGGGCACGAGCAGTACTTC.

The J gene is TRBJ2-6, the V gene TRBV5-1, with a possible D match to TRBD2 (5 bases). The germline gives CDR1 SGHRS, CDR2 YFSETQ. Trimming cost V 3 bases and J 0 bases, with 10 bases left between them. CDR3 length: 16 amino acids. In DNA, the CDR3 is TGCGCCAGCAGCTCGGGATGGATCTCTGGGGCCAACGTCCTGACTTTC. Translating gives CASSSGWISGANVLTF.

The rearrangement uses TRBV18 and TRBJ2-7, with 7 bases aligning to TRBD1. CDR3 length: 16 amino acids. The germline V gene has CDR1 KGHSH and CDR2 LQKENI. The V segment lost 0 bases and the J segment 0 bases; nucleotides outside the gene matches: 5. The DNA of the CDR3 is TGTGCCAGCTCACCACCGCTGACAGGGAGCTCCTACGAGCAGTACTTC. This sequence encodes CASSPPLTGSSYEQYF.

The rearrangement uses TRBV4-2 and TRBJ2-1; no definite D call. Germline CDR1 is LGHNA and CDR2 is YNFKEQ. V dropped 2 bases and J dropped 5 bases, with 10 bases sitting between them. This CDR3 is 14 amino acids long. CDR3 loop: CASSQPGRNNEQFF. The DNA for the CDR3 is TGTGCCAGCAGCCAACCTGGTCGGAACAATGAGCAGTTCTTC.

The chain employs TRBV19 and TRBJ2-4; TRBD1 agrees at 9 bases. Germline-derived CDR1 and CDR2 are LNHDA and SQIVND (reference sequence). The CDR3 spans 14 residues. Trimming cost V 2 bases and J 15 bases; bases outside gene matches: 11. The CDR3 protein is CASSIPGTGLVRYF. The CDR3 DNA reads TGTGCCAGTAGTATACCAGGGACAGGGTTGGTGAGGTACTTC.

The V gene is TRBV27, the J gene TRBJ1-2; D gene ambiguous. Germline V gene sequence: CDR1 MNHEY, CDR2 SMNVEV (reference sequence). The CDR3 loop spans 13 amino acids. The V and J ends lost 8 bases and 6 bases respectively, with 16 bases between them. CDR3 residues: CASSSPDGDGYTF. Here the CDR3 DNA reads TGTGCCAGCTCCAGCCCGGACGGGGATGGCTACACCTTC.

The chain is built from TRBV19 and TRBJ1-1; TRBD1 aligns across 7 bases. Germline CDR1 LNHDA, CDR2 SQIVND (reference sequence). J lost 1 base, V lost 5 bases, and 7 bases had no gene match. The CDR3 is 15 residues long. Here the CDR3 DNA reads TGTGCCAGTAGTGGGGGACAGACCCGGAACACTGAAGCTTTCTTT. It specifies CASSGGQTRNTEAFF.

This clone was counted only a few times. V usage is TRBV5-4 and J usage is TRBJ1-1; no reliable D call. The CDR3 has 14 residues. From germline, CDR1 is SGHNT and CDR2 YYREEE (reference sequence). V was trimmed by 0 bases and J by 1 base, leaving 7 bases between them. The DNA of the CDR3 is TGTGCCAGCAGCTTGGGGGCAGAGAACACTGAAGCTTTCTTT. This translates into CASSLGAENTEAFF.

V gene TRBV2 combines with J gene TRBJ2-5; D tentatively fits TRBD1 or TRBD2 (5 bases each). The CDR3 totals 14 residues. V dropped 6 bases and J dropped 3 bases, with 14 bases sitting between them. From germline, CDR1 is SNHLY and CDR2 FYNNEI. The CDR3 region is CASREAGQEETQYF. CDR3 coding DNA: TGTGCCAGCAGGGAGGCAGGGCAAGAAGAGACCCAGTACTTC.

The rearrangement joins TRBV9 to TRBJ2-2; maybe TRBD1 (6 bases). CDR1 and CDR2 from the germline V gene are SGDLS and YYNGEE. The CDR3 has 15 residues. V was clipped by 4 bases and J by 7 bases, with 17 bases between them. The CDR3 spells CASSKNLGAGGELFF. For the CDR3, the DNA is TGTGCCAGCAGCAAAAATCTGGGGGCGGGCGGGGAGCTGTTTTTT.

V is TRBV9 and J is TRBJ1-3; D ambiguous. The CDR3 has 15 residues. CDR1 and CDR2 (germline): SGDLS, YYNGEE. Trimming removed 3 bases at V and 7 bases at J, with 17 bases between. This chain's CDR3 is CASSAHLWDPNTIYF. CDR3 coding DNA: TGTGCCAGCAGCGCTCACCTGTGGGATCCCAACACCATATATTTT.

This clone was counted only a few times. The CDR3 sequence: CAINRSQPQHF. The CDR3 DNA follows: TGTGCCATCAACCGGAGTCAGCCCCAGCATTTT. V is TRBV10-3 and J is TRBJ1-5, with no clear D. Trimming removed 7 bases from V and 6 bases from J, with 7 bases in between. This CDR3 has 11 residues. Germline V gene data show CDR1 as ENHRY and CDR2 as SYGVKD.

The V call is TRBV19, the J call TRBJ2-2; D is perhaps TRBD1 (5 bases). V was cut by 7 bases and J by 1 base, with 13 bases left in between. There are 15 residues in the CDR3. Germline V CDR1 and CDR2: LNHDA, SQIVND (reference sequence). The chain's CDR3 is CASNRSGKNTGELFF. CDR3 in DNA: TGTGCCAGTAATAGGTCAGGGAAGAACACCGGGGAGCTGTTTTTT.

DNA for the CDR3: TGTGCCAGCAGCTTAGCCCAGGGCGACTATGGCTACACCTTC. This sequence encodes CASSLAQGDYGYTF. The rearrangement joins TRBV7-2 to TRBJ1-2; D is perhaps TRBD1 (5 bases). Germline CDR1 reads SGHTA; CDR2 reads FQGNSA. V dropped 0 bases and J dropped 3 bases, with 8 bases sitting between them. This CDR3 is built from 14 residues.

The chain recombines TRBV4-3 with TRBJ2-5; no firm D call. Germline CDR1 is LGHNA and CDR2 is YSLEER. CDR3 length: 14 residues. V was pared by 0 bases and J by 3 bases, with 8 bases between. The CDR3 spells CASSQDLREETQYF. The CDR3 DNA reads TGCGCCAGCAGCCAAGATCTCCGTGAAGAGACCCAGTACTTC.

The chain has TRBV4-1 and TRBJ2-7, with a weak D call TRBD2 (6 bases). Trimming removed 3 bases from V and 4 bases from J, with 16 bases in between. CDR1 is MGHRA, CDR2 YSYEKL, per germline. The CDR3 totals 15 residues. As DNA, the CDR3 is TGCGCCAGCAGCCACCCACAGGTGGGGACTTACGAGCAGTACTTC. Amino acid sequence: CASSHPQVGTYEQYF.

The chain recombines TRBV18 with TRBJ2-5, with D perhaps TRBD1 (6 bases). This CDR3 has 16 residues. CDR1 and CDR2 from the germline V gene are KGHSH and LQKENI. The V gene lost 3 bases and the J gene lost 4 bases, with 18 bases spanning the gap. CDR3 sequence: CASSPSRTVGRETQYF. CDR3 nucleotides: TGTGCCAGCTCACCTTCTAGGACAGTGGGGCGAGAGACCCAGTACTTC.

The rearrangement joins TRBV4-1 to TRBJ2-7; D is possibly TRBD1 (5 bases). The CDR3 consists of 15 residues. Trimming left V 0 bases short and J 3 bases short, with 12 bases between. Per germline, CDR1 MGHRA and CDR2 YSYEKL. This CDR3 is CASSQDETEVYEQYF. CDR3 coding DNA: TGCGCCAGCAGCCAAGACGAGACAGAAGTCTACGAGCAGTACTTC.